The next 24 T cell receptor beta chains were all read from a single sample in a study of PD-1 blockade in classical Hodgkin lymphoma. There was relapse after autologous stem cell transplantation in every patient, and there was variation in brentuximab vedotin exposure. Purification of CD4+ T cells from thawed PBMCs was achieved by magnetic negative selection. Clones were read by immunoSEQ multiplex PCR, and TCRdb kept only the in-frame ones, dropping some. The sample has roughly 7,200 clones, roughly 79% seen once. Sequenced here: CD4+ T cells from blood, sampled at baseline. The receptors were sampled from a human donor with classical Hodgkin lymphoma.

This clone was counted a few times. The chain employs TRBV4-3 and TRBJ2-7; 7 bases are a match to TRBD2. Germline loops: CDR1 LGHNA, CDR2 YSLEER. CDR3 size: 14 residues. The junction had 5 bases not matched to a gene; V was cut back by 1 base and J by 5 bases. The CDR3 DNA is TGCGCCAGCAGCCAAGCGGGAGGCGAGAACGAGCAGTACTTC. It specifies CASSQAGGENEQYF.

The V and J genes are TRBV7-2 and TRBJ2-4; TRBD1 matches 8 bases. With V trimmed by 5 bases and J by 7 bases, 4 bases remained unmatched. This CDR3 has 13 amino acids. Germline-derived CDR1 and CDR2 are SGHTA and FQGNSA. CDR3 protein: CASSGQGGNIQYF. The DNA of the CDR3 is TGTGCCAGCAGCGGACAGGGCGGCAACATTCAGTACTTC.

The CDR3 is CASSIANRVTGNTIYF. In DNA, the CDR3 is TGTGCCAGTAGTATTGCGAACAGGGTAACTGGAAACACCATATATTTT. This chain links TRBV19 with TRBJ1-3; D perhaps matches TRBD1 (6 bases). This CDR3 is 16 amino acids long. CDR1 LNHDA and CDR2 SQIVND come from the germline V gene (reference sequence). V was clipped by 3 bases and J by 2 bases, with 14 bases between them.

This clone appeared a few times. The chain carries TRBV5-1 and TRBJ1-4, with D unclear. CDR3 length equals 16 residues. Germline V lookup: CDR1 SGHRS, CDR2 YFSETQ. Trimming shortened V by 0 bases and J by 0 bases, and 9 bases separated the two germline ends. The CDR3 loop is CASSLAIGATNEKLFF. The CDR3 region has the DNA TGCGCCAGCAGCTTGGCCATCGGTGCAACTAATGAAAAACTGTTTTTT.

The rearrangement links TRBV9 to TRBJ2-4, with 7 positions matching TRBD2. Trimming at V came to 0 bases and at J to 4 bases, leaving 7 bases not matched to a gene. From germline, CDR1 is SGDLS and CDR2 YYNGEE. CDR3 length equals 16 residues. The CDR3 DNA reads TGTGCCAGCAGCGTAGTCGCCCCGGGACTAAAAAACATTCAGTACTTC. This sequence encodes CASSVVAPGLKNIQYF.

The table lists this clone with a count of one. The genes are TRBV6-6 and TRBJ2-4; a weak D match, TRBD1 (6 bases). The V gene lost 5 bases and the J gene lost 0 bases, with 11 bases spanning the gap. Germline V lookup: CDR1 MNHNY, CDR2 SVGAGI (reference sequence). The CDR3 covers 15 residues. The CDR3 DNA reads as TGTGCCAGCAGTCCCACAGGGCTAGCCAAAAACATTCAGTACTTC. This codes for CASSPTGLAKNIQYF.

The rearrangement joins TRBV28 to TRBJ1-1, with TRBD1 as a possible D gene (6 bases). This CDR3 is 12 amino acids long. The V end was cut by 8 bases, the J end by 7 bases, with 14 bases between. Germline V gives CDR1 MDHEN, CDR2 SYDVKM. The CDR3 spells CASLLGADEAFF. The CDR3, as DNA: TGTGCCAGCCTGCTGGGGGCGGATGAAGCTTTCTTT.

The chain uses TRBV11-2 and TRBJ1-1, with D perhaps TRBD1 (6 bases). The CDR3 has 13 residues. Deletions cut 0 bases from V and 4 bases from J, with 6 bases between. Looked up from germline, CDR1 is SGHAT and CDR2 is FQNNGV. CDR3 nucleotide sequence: TGTGCCAGCAGCTTAGAAGGGGGCACTGAAGCTTTCTTT. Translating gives CASSLEGGTEAFF.

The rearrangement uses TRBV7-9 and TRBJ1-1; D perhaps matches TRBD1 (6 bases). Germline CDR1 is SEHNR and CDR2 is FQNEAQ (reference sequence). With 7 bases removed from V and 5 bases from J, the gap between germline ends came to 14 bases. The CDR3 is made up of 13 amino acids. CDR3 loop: CASTPRGETEAFF. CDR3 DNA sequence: TGTGCCAGCACCCCTAGGGGGGAAACTGAAGCTTTCTTT. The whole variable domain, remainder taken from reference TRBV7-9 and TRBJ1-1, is DTGVSQNPRHKITKRGQNVTFRCDPISEHNRLYWYRQTLGQGPEFLTYFQNEAQLEKSRLLSDRFSAERPKGSFSTLEIQRTEQGDSAMYLCASTPRGETEAFFGQGTRLTVV.

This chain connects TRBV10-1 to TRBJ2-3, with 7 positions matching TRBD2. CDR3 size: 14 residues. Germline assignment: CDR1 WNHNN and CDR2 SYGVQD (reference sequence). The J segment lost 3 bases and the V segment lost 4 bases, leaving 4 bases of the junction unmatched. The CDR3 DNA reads TGCGCCAGCAGTGGGAGACTAGCAACAGATACGCAGTATTTT. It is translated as CASSGRLATDTQYF.

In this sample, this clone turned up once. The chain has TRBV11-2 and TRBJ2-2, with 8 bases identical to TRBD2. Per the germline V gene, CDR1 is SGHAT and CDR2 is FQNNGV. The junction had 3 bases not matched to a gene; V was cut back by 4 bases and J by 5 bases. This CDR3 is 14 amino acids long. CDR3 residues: CASSSLAATGELFF. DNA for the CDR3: TGTGCCAGCAGCTCACTAGCGGCTACCGGGGAGCTGTTTTTT.

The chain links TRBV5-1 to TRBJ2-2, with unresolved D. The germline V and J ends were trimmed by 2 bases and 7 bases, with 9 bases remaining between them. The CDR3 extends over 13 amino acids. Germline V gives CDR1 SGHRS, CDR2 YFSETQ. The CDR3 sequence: CASSFEGFGELFF. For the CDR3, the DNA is TGCGCCAGCAGCTTCGAAGGGTTCGGGGAGCTGTTTTTT.

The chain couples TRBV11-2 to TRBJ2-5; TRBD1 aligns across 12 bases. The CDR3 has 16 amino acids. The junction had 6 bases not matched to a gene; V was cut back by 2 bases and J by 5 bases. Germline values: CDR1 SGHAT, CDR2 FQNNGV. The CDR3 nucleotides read TGTGCCAGCAGCTTATCAGGGGACAGGGGGCGGGAGACCCAGTACTTC. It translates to CASSLSGDRGRETQYF.

CDR3 sequence: CASSRGQNSPEQYF. The CDR3 DNA follows: TGTGCCAGCAGCCGTGGGCAGAATTCGCCCGAGCAGTACTTC. V is TRBV9 and J is TRBJ2-7; no definite D call. Trimming removed 4 bases at V and 6 bases at J, with 17 bases between. Looked up from germline, CDR1 is SGDLS and CDR2 is YYNGEE. The CDR3 has 14 amino acids. Based on the CDR3 plus reference TRBV9 and TRBJ2-7, the full variable domain is DSGVTQTPKHLITATGQRVTLRCSPRSGDLSVYWYQQSLDQGLQFLIQYYNGEERAKGNILERFSAQQFPDLHSELNLSSLELGDSALYFCASSRGQNSPEQYFGPGTRLTVT.

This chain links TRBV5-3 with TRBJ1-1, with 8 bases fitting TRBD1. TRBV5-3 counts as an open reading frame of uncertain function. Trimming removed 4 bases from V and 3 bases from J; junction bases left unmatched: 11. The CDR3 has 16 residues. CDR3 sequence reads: CARSLGGRGRDTEAFF. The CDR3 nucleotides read TGTGCCAGAAGCCTGGGGGGCAGGGGGCGCGACACTGAAGCTTTCTTT.

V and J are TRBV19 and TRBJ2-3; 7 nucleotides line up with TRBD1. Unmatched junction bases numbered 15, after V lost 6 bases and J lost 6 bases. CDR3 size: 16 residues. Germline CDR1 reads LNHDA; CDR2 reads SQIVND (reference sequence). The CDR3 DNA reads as TGTGCCAGTAGCAAAGGGACAGCCGATGTCGTGGATACGCAGTATTTT. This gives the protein CASSKGTADVVDTQYF.

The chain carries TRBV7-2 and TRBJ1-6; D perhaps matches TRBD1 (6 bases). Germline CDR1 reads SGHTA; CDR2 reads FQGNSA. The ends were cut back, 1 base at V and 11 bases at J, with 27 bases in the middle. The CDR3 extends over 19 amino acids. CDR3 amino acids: CASSLVGGRFSSGGTPLHF. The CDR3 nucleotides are TGTGCCAGCAGCTTAGTAGGGGGTCGTTTTTCCTCCGGCGGAACACCCCTCCACTTT.

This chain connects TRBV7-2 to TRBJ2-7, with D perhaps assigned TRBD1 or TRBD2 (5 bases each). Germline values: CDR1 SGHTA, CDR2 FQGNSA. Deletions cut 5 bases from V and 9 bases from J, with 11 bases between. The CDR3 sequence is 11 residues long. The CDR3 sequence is CASSQGERQYF. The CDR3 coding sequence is TGTGCCAGCAGCCAGGGAGAGCGGCAGTACTTC. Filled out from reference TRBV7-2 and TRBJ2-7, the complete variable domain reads GAGVSQSPSNKVTEKGKDVELRCDPISGHTALYWYRQSLGQGLEFLIYFQGNSAPDKSGLPSDRFSAERTGGSVSTLTIQRTQQEDSAVYLCASSQGERQYFGPGTRLTVT.

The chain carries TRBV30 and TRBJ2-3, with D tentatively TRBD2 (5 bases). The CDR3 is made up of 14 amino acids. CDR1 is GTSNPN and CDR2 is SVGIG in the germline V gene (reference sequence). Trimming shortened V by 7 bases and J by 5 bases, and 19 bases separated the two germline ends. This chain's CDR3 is CAFTFASFGDTQYF. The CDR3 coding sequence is TGTGCCTTCACATTCGCTAGCTTCGGAGATACGCAGTATTTT.

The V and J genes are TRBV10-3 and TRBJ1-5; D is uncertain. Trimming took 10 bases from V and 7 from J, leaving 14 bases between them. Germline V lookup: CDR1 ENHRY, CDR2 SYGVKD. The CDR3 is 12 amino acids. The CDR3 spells CATAAPTQPQHF. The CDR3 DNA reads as TGTGCCACCGCGGCACCCACACAGCCCCAGCATTTT.

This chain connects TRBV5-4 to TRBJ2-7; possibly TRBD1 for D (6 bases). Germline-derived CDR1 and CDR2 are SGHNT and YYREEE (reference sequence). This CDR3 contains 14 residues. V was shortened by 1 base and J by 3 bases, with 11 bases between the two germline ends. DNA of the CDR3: TGTGCCAGCAGCTTGTATCGGGACATCTACGAGCAGTACGTC. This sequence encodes CASSLYRDIYEQYV.

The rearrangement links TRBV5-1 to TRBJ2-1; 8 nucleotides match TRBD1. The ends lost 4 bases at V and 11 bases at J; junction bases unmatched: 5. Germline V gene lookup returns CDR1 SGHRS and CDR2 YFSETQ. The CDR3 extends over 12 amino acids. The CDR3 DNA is TGCGCCAGCAGCCTGGGACAGGTAAAGCAGTTCTTC. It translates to CASSLGQVKQFF. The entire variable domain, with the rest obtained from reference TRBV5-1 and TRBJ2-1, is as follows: KAGVTQTPRYLIKTRGQQVTLSCSPISGHRSVSWYQQTPGQGLQFLFEYFSETQRNKGNFPGRFSGRQFSNSRSEMNVSTLELGDSALYLCASSLGQVKQFFGPGTRLTVL.

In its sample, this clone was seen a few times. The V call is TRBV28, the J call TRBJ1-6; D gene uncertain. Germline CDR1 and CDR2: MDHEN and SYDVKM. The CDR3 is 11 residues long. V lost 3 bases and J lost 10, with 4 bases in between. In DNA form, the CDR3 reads TGTGCCAGCAGTTTTCGATCACCCCTCCACTTT. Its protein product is CASSFRSPLHF.

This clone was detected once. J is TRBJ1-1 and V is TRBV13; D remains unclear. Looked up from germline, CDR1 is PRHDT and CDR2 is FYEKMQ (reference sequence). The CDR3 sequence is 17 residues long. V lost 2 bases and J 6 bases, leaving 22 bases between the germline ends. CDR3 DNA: TGTGCCAGCAGCTTACGGGGTCTCAGAAGGAGTAGGGCTGAAGCTTTCTTT. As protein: CASSLRGLRRSRAEAFF.